This TCR beta chain is drawn from a study of cytomegalovirus exposure and HLA in healthy donors. Overall study findings and caveats: Later analysis identified 16,000 or so TCR beta sequences associated with HLA alleles, using a false discovery rate threshold of 0.05.

Primers included in the PCR were 60 Vbeta and 13 Jbeta primers. The table came from immunoSEQ multiplex PCR; TCRdb's copy has only in-frame clones and leaves some out. The sample shows fewer than 100,000 clones, over 75% of them seen only once. Unrecorded immune exposure was likely among donors, who were nominally healthy when sampled. Comments on this clone: Its cognate antigen is unknown.

Source material: PBMCs. This TCR was sampled from a female donor in good health and CMV-seronegative.

CDR3 protein: CASSIGAAAETQYF. The CDR3 nucleotides are TGTGCCAGTAGTATAGGGGCAGCGGCGGAGACCCAGTACTTC. V is TRBV19 and J is TRBJ2-5; the D gene is possibly TRBD2 (5 bases). V gave up 1 base and J gave up 5 bases, with 11 bases separating them. The germline CDR1 and CDR2 sequences are LNHDA and SQIVND (reference sequence). The length of the CDR3 is 14 residues.